These 26 T cell receptor beta chains share one sample of origin, sequenced in a study of blood T cell repertoires in COVID-19. The assay was immunoSEQ multiplex PCR, and TCRdb's table has in-frame clones only and misses some. The sample yields approximately 300,000 clones, 86% seen once. The sequenced sample consisted of peripheral blood. The receptors derive from a woman between 50 and 59 years old with acute or convalescent COVID-19.

The gene calls are TRBV6-1 and TRBJ2-1, with no clear D. The length of the CDR3 is 15 residues. V shed 3 bases and J shed 8 bases, with 17 bases lying between them. Germline V gene data show CDR1 as MNHNS and CDR2 as SASEGT. CDR3 sequence (DNA): TGTGCCAGCAGTGAGCGAGGTATTCCCGGTGATGAGCAGTTCTTC. Residues: CASSERGIPGDEQFF.

The chain uses TRBV2 and TRBJ1-5, with 8 bases aligning to TRBD1. Germline V gene data show CDR1 as SNHLY and CDR2 as FYNNEI. The CDR3 has 16 residues. The J segment lost 6 bases and the V segment lost 6 bases, leaving 13 bases of the junction unmatched. The CDR3 coding sequence is TGTGCCAGCAGCCGAAAAGGACAGGGATCGGGTCAGCCCCAGCATTTT. This encodes CASSRKGQGSGQPQHF.

V and J are TRBV5-1 and TRBJ2-5; 8 bases line up with TRBD2. V trimming: 0 bases; J trimming: 5 bases; junction bases outside the gene matches: 6. There are 15 residues in the CDR3. Per germline, CDR1 SGHRS and CDR2 YFSETQ. CDR3 sequence reads: CASSLESSGWETQYF. CDR3 coding DNA: TGCGCCAGCAGCTTGGAGTCTAGCGGGTGGGAGACCCAGTACTTC.

The V gene is TRBV18, the J gene TRBJ2-5; 11 bases agree with TRBD2. The CDR3 spans 16 residues. Trimming cost V 8 bases and J 5 bases; bases outside gene matches: 13. Germline V CDR1 and CDR2: KGHSH, LQKENI. DNA of the CDR3: TGTGCCAGCGGCCGCCTAATGGGACTAGCGGCCGAGACCCAGTACTTC. Residues: CASGRLMGLAAETQYF.

The CDR3 DNA is TGTGCCACCAGTGAACCCGGACAGGGCGAGACCCAGTACTTC. It codes for CATSEPGQGETQYF. V and J are TRBV24-1 and TRBJ2-5; 8 bases are a match to TRBD1. The length of the CDR3 is 14 residues. Germline V gene data show CDR1 as KGHDR and CDR2 as SFDVKD. Trimming removed 4 bases from V and 5 bases from J; junction bases left unmatched: 5.

V usage is TRBV6-4 and J usage is TRBJ1-6; 7 bases match TRBD1. V lost 6 bases, J lost 4 bases, and 12 bases stayed unmatched. The CDR3 loop spans 17 amino acids. Germline CDR1 reads MRHNA; CDR2 reads SNTAGT. This CDR3 is CASRTKGAVRYNSPLHF. CDR3 DNA sequence: TGTGCCAGCAGGACCAAGGGGGCTGTACGTTATAATTCACCCCTCCACTTT.

V usage is TRBV19 and J usage is TRBJ2-7; D is possibly TRBD1 (5 bases). CDR1 and CDR2 from the germline V gene are LNHDA and SQIVND (reference sequence). V lost 4 bases to trimming and J lost 4 bases, with 11 bases between them. The CDR3 sequence is 13 residues long. The CDR3 bases are TGTGCCAGTAGTACAGGGTTTCTGTACGAGCAGTACTTC. Translated: CASSTGFLYEQYF.

This clone was recorded once. The chain combines TRBV19 with TRBJ1-5, with D hard to call. The V gene lost 6 bases and the J gene lost 7 bases, with 13 bases spanning the gap. CDR1 and CDR2 (germline): LNHDA, SQIVND (reference sequence). This CDR3 has 13 amino acids. In DNA, the CDR3 is TGTGCCAGTAGCAACGGGAATCTACAGCCCCAGCATTTT. It specifies CASSNGNLQPQHF.

The V and J genes are TRBV7-2 and TRBJ2-2; the match to TRBD1 covers 9 bases. This CDR3 spans 16 amino acids. Germline V gene sequence: CDR1 SGHTA, CDR2 FQGNSA. V dropped 5 bases and J dropped 5; count of bases not matched to a gene: 9. Written as DNA, the CDR3 is TGTGCCAGCAGCCTTCGGGACAGGGTCCGGACCGGGGAGCTGTTTTTT. Its translation: CASSLRDRVRTGELFF.

The V gene is TRBV7-3, the J gene TRBJ2-1, with TRBD1 matching over 11 bases. Germline V gene lookup returns CDR1 SGHTA and CDR2 FQGTGA. The CDR3 totals 15 residues. V dropped 1 base and J dropped 4; count of bases not matched to a gene: 0. The CDR3 DNA is TGTGCCAGCAGCTTAAGGGACAGGGGGTACAATGAGCAGTTCTTC. It specifies CASSLRDRGYNEQFF.

In its sample, this clone was seen once. The chain has TRBV6-5 and TRBJ1-1, with 8 bases identical to TRBD1. V lost 7 bases and J lost 1; bases outside the gene matches: 5. The CDR3 spans 14 residues. The germline V gene encodes CDR1 MNHEY and CDR2 SVGAGI. For the CDR3, the DNA is TGTGCCAGCATACGGACAGGGACGAACACTGAAGCTTTCTTT. Its protein product is CASIRTGTNTEAFF.

V gene TRBV28 combines with J gene TRBJ2-1; 14 bases are shared with TRBD2. The CDR3 is 14 amino acids. V lost 8 bases, J lost 8 bases, and 5 bases stayed unmatched. Looked up from germline, CDR1 is MDHEN and CDR2 is SYDVKM. The CDR3 protein is CASDGTSGSYEQFF. The CDR3, as DNA: TGTGCCAGCGATGGGACTAGCGGGAGCTATGAGCAGTTCTTC.

The chain couples TRBV30 to TRBJ1-6, with TRBD1 as a possible D gene (5 bases). The CDR3 is 14 amino acids. The V end lost 2 bases, the J end lost 8 bases, and 13 bases lay between the germline ends. CDR1 is GTSNPN and CDR2 is SVGIG in the germline V gene (reference sequence). The CDR3 is CAWSPGATYSPLHF. CDR3 nucleotides: TGTGCCTGGAGTCCTGGGGCCACTTATTCACCCCTCCACTTT. Using reference TRBV30 and TRBJ1-6 for the parts outside the CDR3, the full variable domain is SQTIHQWPATLVQPVGSPLSLECTVEGTSNPNLYWYRQAAGRGLQLLFYSVGIGQISSEVPQNLSASRPQDRQFILSSKKLLLSDSGFYLCAWSPGATYSPLHFGNGTRLTVT.

This clone was recorded once. The J gene is TRBJ1-5, the V gene TRBV6-4, with D perhaps matching TRBD1 (5 bases). Germline V gives CDR1 MRHNA, CDR2 SNTAGT. The CDR3 loop spans 17 amino acids. Trimming shortened V by 0 bases and J by 6 bases, and 18 bases separated the two germline ends. The CDR3 here is CASSDSTGTLGSQPQHF. The CDR3 DNA reads TGTGCCAGCAGTGACTCGACGGGGACTCTCGGGAGTCAGCCCCAGCATTTT.

This chain joins TRBV9 and TRBJ2-4; a possible D gene is TRBD2 (5 bases). Germline lookup yields CDR1 SGDLS and CDR2 YYNGEE. The ends were cut back, 3 bases at V and 1 base at J, with 14 bases in the middle. The CDR3 loop spans 16 amino acids. The CDR3 DNA is TGTGCCAGCAGCGGAGAGAGGGATTTGGCCAAAAACATTCAGTACTTC. Amino acids: CASSGERDLAKNIQYF.

The chain recombines TRBV5-4 with TRBJ2-2; no clear D gene. Trimming cost V 2 bases and J 1 base, with 9 bases left between them. The CDR3 covers 15 residues. Germline loops: CDR1 SGHNT, CDR2 YYREEE (reference sequence). The CDR3 DNA follows: TGTGCCAGCAGCTTATCTACTCAGAACACCGGGGAGCTGTTTTTT. Its protein is CASSLSTQNTGELFF.

V gene TRBV5-4 combines with J gene TRBJ2-1; D possibly corresponds to TRBD2 (5 bases). V dropped 4 bases and J dropped 8 bases, with 22 bases sitting between them. Per the germline V gene, CDR1 is SGHNT and CDR2 is YYREEE (reference sequence). CDR3 length: 16 residues. CDR3 sequence: CASSPKSGSAVDEQFF. Here the CDR3 DNA reads TGTGCCAGCAGCCCAAAGTCGGGTAGCGCGGTCGATGAGCAGTTCTTC.

This rearrangement joins TRBV2 to TRBJ2-2; D may be TRBD1 (6 bases). The CDR3 length is 16 residues. Germline assignment: CDR1 SNHLY and CDR2 FYNNEI. The V end lost 5 bases, the J end lost 4 bases, and 17 bases lay between the germline ends. The CDR3 DNA reads as TGTGCCAGCAGTAAAAATACAGGGTTCTTCACCGGGGAGCTGTTTTTT. This translates into CASSKNTGFFTGELFF.

The rearrangement joins TRBV30 to TRBJ2-3; the match to TRBD2 covers 11 bases. The CDR3 covers 18 residues. The germline V gene has CDR1 GTSNPN and CDR2 SVGIG (reference sequence). V shed 2 bases, J shed 3 bases, and the junction held 13 bases outside the gene matches. CDR3 sequence reads: CAWSRLAGGWGRTDTQYF. DNA of the CDR3: TGTGCCTGGAGTAGGCTAGCGGGAGGTTGGGGGAGGACAGATACGCAGTATTTT.

The rearrangement links TRBV7-2 to TRBJ1-2; D may be TRBD1 (6 bases). The CDR3 totals 14 residues. Per germline, CDR1 SGHTA and CDR2 FQGNSA. V lost 2 bases to trimming and J lost 2 bases, with 9 bases between them. CDR3 loop: CASSLLTGNYGYTF. CDR3 DNA: TGTGCCAGCAGCTTACTCACAGGGAACTATGGCTACACCTTC. Looking up the rest from reference TRBV7-2 and TRBJ1-2 gives the full variable domain: GAGVSQSPSNKVTEKGKDVELRCDPISGHTALYWYRQSLGQGLEFLIYFQGNSAPDKSGLPSDRFSAERTGGSVSTLTIQRTQQEDSAVYLCASSLLTGNYGYTFGSGTRLTVV.

The chain has TRBV3-1 (or the pseudogene TRBV3-2) and TRBJ1-1; tentatively, D is TRBD1 (5 bases). Trimming pared 4 bases from V and 3 bases from J, leaving 9 bases between. This CDR3 is 13 amino acids long. Germline values: CDR1 LGHDT, CDR2 YNNKEL (reference sequence). CDR3 DNA sequence: TGTGCCAGCAGCCTGCAGGGTTACACTGAAGCTTTCTTT. Its protein is CASSLQGYTEAFF.

V and J are TRBV7-2 and TRBJ2-7; D might be TRBD2 (6 bases). This CDR3 spans 15 amino acids. V dropped 5 bases and J dropped 0 bases, with 14 bases sitting between them. Germline CDR1 and CDR2: SGHTA and FQGNSA. The CDR3 region has the DNA TGTGCCAGCAGCCCCGCGGGAAGCGGCTCCTACGAGCAGTACTTC. Translated, it gives CASSPAGSGSYEQYF.

The chain employs TRBV5-4 and TRBJ2-1; 9 bases align to TRBD2. CDR3 length: 15 residues. Germline CDR1 SGHNT, CDR2 YYREEE (reference sequence). With 2 bases clipped from V and 5 bases from J, the junction kept 5 bases outside the gene matches. The CDR3 reads CASSLGGLANNEQFF. CDR3 bases: TGTGCCAGCAGCTTAGGGGGACTAGCCAACAATGAGCAGTTCTTC.

The chain employs TRBV5-4 and TRBJ2-7; 7 nucleotides match TRBD2. CDR1 and CDR2 (germline): SGHNT, YYREEE (reference sequence). The CDR3 has 15 amino acids. V dropped 1 base and J dropped 5; count of bases not matched to a gene: 9. The CDR3 bases are TGTGCCAGCAGCTTGATTGGGACTAAACAAGACGAGCAGTACTTC. It encodes CASSLIGTKQDEQYF.

V gene TRBV18 combines with J gene TRBJ2-7, with 11 bases fitting TRBD1. After removal of 0 bases from V and 5 bases from J, the junction contained 9 bases not matched to a gene. Germline loops: CDR1 KGHSH, CDR2 LQKENI. The CDR3 covers 17 residues. CDR3 sequence reads: CASSPPVWDRGRNEQYF. The CDR3 bases are TGTGCCAGCTCACCACCGGTATGGGACAGGGGGAGGAACGAGCAGTACTTC.

The V and J genes are TRBV28 and TRBJ1-2; TRBD1 matches at 7 bases. Germline V gene sequence: CDR1 MDHEN, CDR2 SYDVKM. CDR3 length: 13 residues. Trimming cost V 4 bases and J 5 bases; bases outside gene matches: 4. The DNA for the CDR3 is TGTGCCAGCAGTTCTGAGACAGGGTATGGCTACACCTTC. Amino acid sequence: CASSSETGYGYTF.